Following are 15 T cell receptor beta chains from one sample sequenced in a study of radiotherapy plus CTLA-4 blockade in lung cancer (dated by TCRdb to 2017 to 2018). Receptors were amplified or captured by the immunoSEQ multiplex PCR assay. Drawn from immuneACCESS, this table holds only the in-frame rearrangements with V and J called that TCRdb kept. Clones are partly lost; checked studies trace under half to an unresolved V gene and leave the rest unexplained. The sample records fewer than 65,000 clones, approximately 85% of which are singletons. The ten largest make up around 4.8% of the sample. Sequencing used peripheral blood, obtained from a patient treated with radiotherapy plus ipilimumab. These receptors came from a human donor with non-small cell lung cancer whose response to radiotherapy plus ipilimumab could not be evaluated.

The rearrangement joins TRBV6-5 to TRBJ1-1; unclear D gene. Trimming cost V 7 bases and J 5 bases, with 17 bases left between them. There are 14 residues in the CDR3. The V gene's germline CDR1 is MNHEY and CDR2 SVGAGI. The CDR3 DNA is TGTGCCAGCACCACGCGGGTAACGGGTACTGAAGCTTTCTTT. This gives the protein CASTTRVTGTEAFF.

The V and J genes are TRBV30 and TRBJ2-1, with TRBD1 matching over 7 bases. Germline assignment: CDR1 GTSNPN and CDR2 SVGIG (reference sequence). After removal of 6 bases from V and 5 bases from J, the junction contained 10 bases not matched to a gene. The CDR3 totals 14 residues. The CDR3 loop reads CACIHRGGDNEQFF. The CDR3 DNA is TGTGCCTGTATTCACAGGGGCGGAGACAATGAGCAGTTCTTC.

J is TRBJ1-1 and V is TRBV27, with D perhaps matching TRBD1 (6 bases). V was pared by 6 bases and J by 0 bases, with 11 bases between. CDR1 MNHEY and CDR2 SMNVEV come from the germline V gene (reference sequence). The CDR3 sequence is 14 residues long. Here the CDR3 reads CASSHRDMNTEAFF. The DNA of the CDR3 is TGTGCCAGCAGCCACCGGGACATGAACACTGAAGCTTTCTTT.

The rearrangement joins TRBV4-3 to TRBJ2-2, with D unresolved. There are 16 residues in the CDR3. Looked up from germline, CDR1 is LGHNA and CDR2 is YSLEER. V was pared by 0 bases and J by 3 bases, with 11 bases between. The CDR3 loop is CASSQDSISDTGELFF. Here the CDR3 DNA reads TGCGCCAGCAGCCAAGATTCTATATCGGACACCGGGGAGCTGTTTTTT.

The chain has TRBV7-2 and TRBJ1-5; 9 bases map to TRBD1. This CDR3 is built from 15 residues. The trim removed 3 bases at V and 7 bases at J, leaving 7 bases unmatched. Germline CDR1 is SGHTA and CDR2 is FQGNSA. CDR3 residues: CASSLGGQGSQPQHF. The DNA of the CDR3 is TGTGCCAGCAGCTTGGGGGGACAGGGAAGCCAGCCCCAGCATTTT.

The chain is built from TRBV6-5 and TRBJ2-1, with 13 bases identical to TRBD2. This CDR3 has 15 amino acids. Germline V gene data show CDR1 as MNHEY and CDR2 as SVGAGI. J gave up 9 bases and V 4 bases, and 6 bases lay outside the gene matches. This chain's CDR3 is CASSSRTSGRTEQFF. The CDR3 DNA reads as TGTGCCAGCAGTTCGCGGACTAGCGGGAGAACTGAGCAGTTCTTC.

In its sample, this clone was seen once. This chain joins TRBV7-9 and TRBJ2-5; D uncertain. Germline V gene lookup returns CDR1 SEHNR and CDR2 FQNEAQ (reference sequence). The germline V and J ends were trimmed by 5 bases and 9 bases, with 13 bases remaining between them. CDR3 length: 12 amino acids. CDR3 bases: TGTGCCAGCAGCCAATTAAGTACGGCCCAGTACTTC. Translation: CASSQLSTAQYF.

The chain has TRBV10-3 and TRBJ2-6; D unresolved. Trimming removed 4 bases from V and 1 base from J, with 5 bases in between. The CDR3 spans 14 residues. The germline V gene has CDR1 ENHRY and CDR2 SYGVKD. The CDR3 here is CAISGLSGANVLTF. For the CDR3, the DNA is TGTGCCATCAGTGGGCTGTCTGGGGCCAACGTCCTGACTTTC.

The gene calls are TRBV28 and TRBJ2-4, with 11 bases lining up with TRBD2. In germline, CDR1 is MDHEN, CDR2 SYDVKM. This CDR3 is 15 amino acids long. V was pared by 10 bases and J by 2 bases, with 7 bases of the junction left unmatched. In DNA, the CDR3 is TGTGCCACTAGCGGGGGGCGCGGGTCCAAAAACATTCAGTACTTC. It encodes CATSGGRGSKNIQYF.

This clone has a handful of counts. The chain has TRBV4-2 and TRBJ1-2; 7 bases agree with TRBD1. With V trimmed by 2 bases and J by 2 bases, 5 bases remained unmatched. Germline V lookup: CDR1 LGHNA, CDR2 YNFKEQ. The CDR3 sequence is 15 residues long. For the CDR3, the DNA is TGTGCCAGCAGCCAACCAGACAGGGAGAACTATGGCTACACCTTC. It encodes CASSQPDRENYGYTF.

The genes are TRBV7-3 and TRBJ2-2; 8 bases map to TRBD2. The V segment lost 5 bases and the J segment 5 bases; nucleotides outside the gene matches: 7. Germline CDR1 is SGHTA and CDR2 is FQGTGA. This CDR3 contains 15 residues. The CDR3 loop is CASSVRGGSTGELFF. The CDR3 region has the DNA TGTGCCAGCAGCGTCCGGGGGGGGAGTACCGGGGAGCTGTTTTTT.

A remark on this clone: The junction departs from germline at one end; a sequencing error may be responsible. This chain connects TRBV18 to TRBJ1-3; D ambiguous. This CDR3 spans 14 amino acids. Germline CDR1 reads KGHSH; CDR2 reads LQKENI. CDR3 sequence reads: CASSPSTEGNAIYF. CDR3 in DNA: TGTGCCAGCTCACCCTCGACCGAGGGAAACGCCATATATTTT. The whole variable domain, remainder taken from reference TRBV18 and TRBJ1-3, is NAGVMQNPRHLVRRRGQEARLRCSPMKGHSHVYWYRQLPEEGLKFMVYLQKENIIDESGMPKERFSAEFPKEGPSILRIQQVVRGDSAAYFCASSPSTEGNAIYFGEGSWLTVV.

The gene calls are TRBV6-6 and TRBJ1-5; a possible D gene is TRBD1 (6 bases). Germline values: CDR1 MNHNY, CDR2 SVGAGI (reference sequence). The ends were cut back, 1 base at V and 1 base at J, with 11 bases in the middle. This CDR3 is 16 amino acids long. The CDR3 sequence: CASSYFRGGSNQPQHF. CDR3 DNA sequence: TGTGCCAGCAGTTACTTCAGGGGCGGGAGCAATCAGCCCCAGCATTTT.

This chain joins TRBV6-5 and TRBJ2-1, with 12 positions matching TRBD2. The germline CDR1 and CDR2 sequences are MNHEY and SVGAGI. V gave up 1 base and J gave up 6 bases; unmatched junction bases: 4. CDR3 length: 16 residues. CDR3 in amino acids: CASSYYGLAGFNEQFF. The CDR3 DNA reads TGTGCCAGCAGTTACTACGGACTAGCGGGATTCAATGAGCAGTTCTTC.

The genes are TRBV10-2 and TRBJ1-5; 10 bases align to TRBD1. The CDR3 loop spans 19 amino acids. V dropped 2 bases and J dropped 6; count of bases not matched to a gene: 16. CDR1 WSHSY and CDR2 SAAADI come from the germline V gene. This chain's CDR3 is CASSEGDRGPSGGGQPQHF. The CDR3 nucleotides read TGCGCCAGCAGTGAGGGAGACAGGGGGCCCTCGGGAGGGGGTCAGCCCCAGCATTTT.